This T cell receptor (beta chain) was captured by sequencing in a study of vaccination and CD4 T cells after COVID-19. Sequencing of the DNA from cultured CD4+ T cells was carried out with the Oncomine TCR Beta short-read assay. TCRdb processed the PCR reads anew with MiXCR; each CDR3 protein has one entry. The sample holds some 10,000 distinct CDR3 sequences, 46% seen once. This sample's treatment: roughly 10-day PBMC culture with coronavirus spike peptide pools or control peptides (ViraFEST assay). With approximately 9.9 ug/ml peptide pools and 9.5 to 10 IU/ml IL-2, PBMCs were cultured at some 2 million per well. Scientists separated out CD4+ T cells through negative selection following 10 days in culture. This CDR3 is 13 amino acids long. The V gene end was trimmed by 0 bases and the J gene end by 7 bases; junction bases not matched to a gene: 5. Germline values: CDR1 SQVTM, CDR2 ANQGSEA. This clonotype was recorded a few times. As yet, its antigen is unknown.

The receptor comes from a human donor who had recovered from COVID-19. Material for sequencing was CD4+ T cells from blood, cultured in vitro. The chain carries TRBV29-1 and TRBJ1-2; TRBD1 aligns across 7 bases. CDR3 bases: TGCAGCGTTGAAGATGGACAGGCTGGTGGCTACACCTTC. Translation: CSVEDGQAGGYTF.